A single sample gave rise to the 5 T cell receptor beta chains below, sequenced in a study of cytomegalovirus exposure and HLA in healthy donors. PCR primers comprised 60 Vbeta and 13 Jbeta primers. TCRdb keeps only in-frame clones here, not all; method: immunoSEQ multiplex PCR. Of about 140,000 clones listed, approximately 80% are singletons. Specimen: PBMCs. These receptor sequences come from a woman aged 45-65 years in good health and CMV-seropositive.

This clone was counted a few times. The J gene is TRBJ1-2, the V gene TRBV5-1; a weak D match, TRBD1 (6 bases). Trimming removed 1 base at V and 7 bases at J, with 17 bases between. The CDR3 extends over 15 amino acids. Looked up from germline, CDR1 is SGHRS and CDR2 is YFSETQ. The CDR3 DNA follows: TGCGCCAGCAGCTTGAATGGGGACAAAGCGAGTGGCTACACCTTC. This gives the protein CASSLNGDKASGYTF.

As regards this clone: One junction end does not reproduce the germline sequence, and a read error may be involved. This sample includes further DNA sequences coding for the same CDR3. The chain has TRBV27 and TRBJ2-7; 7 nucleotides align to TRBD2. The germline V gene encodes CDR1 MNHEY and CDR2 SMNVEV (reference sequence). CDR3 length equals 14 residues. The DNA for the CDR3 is TGTGCCAGCAGTACCTCTAGCGGCTCCTACGAGCAATACTTC. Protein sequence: CASSTSSGSYEQYF.

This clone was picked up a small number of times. CDR3 DNA: TGTGCCAGCAGCTTATCGGGACAGGGACTTTCCTACGAGCAGTACTTC. Amino acid sequence: CASSLSGQGLSYEQYF. The chain is built from TRBV11-1 and TRBJ2-7; the match to TRBD1 covers 9 bases. Unmatched junction bases numbered 6, after V lost 2 bases and J lost 1 base. CDR1 SGHAT and CDR2 FQDESV come from the germline V gene (reference sequence). This CDR3 spans 16 amino acids.

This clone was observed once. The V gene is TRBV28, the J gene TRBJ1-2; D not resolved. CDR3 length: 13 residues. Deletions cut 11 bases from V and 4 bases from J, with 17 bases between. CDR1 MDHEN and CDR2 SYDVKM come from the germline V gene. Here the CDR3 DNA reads TGTGCCGCCCGGGGTGGCCAGTCCTATGGCTACACCTTC. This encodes CAARGGQSYGYTF.

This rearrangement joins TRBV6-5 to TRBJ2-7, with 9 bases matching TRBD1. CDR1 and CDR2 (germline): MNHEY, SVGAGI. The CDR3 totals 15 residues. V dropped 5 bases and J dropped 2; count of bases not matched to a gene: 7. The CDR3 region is CASSAPGQGTYEQYF. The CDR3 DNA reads TGTGCCAGCAGTGCCCCGGGACAGGGAACCTACGAGCAGTACTTC.